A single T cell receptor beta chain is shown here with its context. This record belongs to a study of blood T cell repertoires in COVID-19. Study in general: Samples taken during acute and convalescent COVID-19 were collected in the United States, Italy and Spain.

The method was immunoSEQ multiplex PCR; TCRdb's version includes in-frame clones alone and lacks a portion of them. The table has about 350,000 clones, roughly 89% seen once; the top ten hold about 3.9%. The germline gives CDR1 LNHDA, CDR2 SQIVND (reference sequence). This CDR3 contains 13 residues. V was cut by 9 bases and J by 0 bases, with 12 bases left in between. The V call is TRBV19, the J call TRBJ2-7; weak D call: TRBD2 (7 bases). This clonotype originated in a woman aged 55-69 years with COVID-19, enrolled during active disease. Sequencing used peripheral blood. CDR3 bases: TGTGCCAGCCAACGGGGGGCCTCCTACGAGCAGTACTTC. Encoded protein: CASQRGASYEQYF.